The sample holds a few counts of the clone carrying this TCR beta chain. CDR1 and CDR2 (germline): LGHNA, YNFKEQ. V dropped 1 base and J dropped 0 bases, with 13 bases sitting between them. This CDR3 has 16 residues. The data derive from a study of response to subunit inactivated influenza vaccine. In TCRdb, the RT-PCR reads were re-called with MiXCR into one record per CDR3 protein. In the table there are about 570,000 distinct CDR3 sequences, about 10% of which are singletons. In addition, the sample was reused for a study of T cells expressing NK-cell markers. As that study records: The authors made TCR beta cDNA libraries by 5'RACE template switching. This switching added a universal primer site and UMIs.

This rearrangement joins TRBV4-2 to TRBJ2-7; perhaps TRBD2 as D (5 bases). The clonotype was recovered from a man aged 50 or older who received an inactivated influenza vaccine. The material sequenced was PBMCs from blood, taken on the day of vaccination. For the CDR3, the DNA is TGTGCCAGCAGCCAAGGCGGCGGGTATAGCTCCTACGAGCAGTACTTC. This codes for CASSQGGGYSSYEQYF.